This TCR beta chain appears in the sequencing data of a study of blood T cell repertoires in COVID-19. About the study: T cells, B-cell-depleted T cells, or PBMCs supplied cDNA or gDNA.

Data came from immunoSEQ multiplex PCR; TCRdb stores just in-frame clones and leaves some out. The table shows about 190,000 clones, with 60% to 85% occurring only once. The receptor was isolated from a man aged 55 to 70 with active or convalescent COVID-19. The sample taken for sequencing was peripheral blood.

The CDR3 loop is CASSSPGAGELFF. CDR3 bases: TGTGCCAGCAGCTCCCCCGGGGCCGGGGAGCTGTTTTTT. V usage is TRBV9 and J usage is TRBJ2-2; tentative D call: TRBD2 (5 bases). Germline values: CDR1 SGDLS, CDR2 YYNGEE. V was trimmed by 4 bases and J by 6 bases, leaving 10 bases between them. The CDR3 covers 13 residues. Combining the CDR3 with reference TRBV9 and TRBJ2-2 gives the whole variable domain DSGVTQTPKHLITATGQRVTLRCSPRSGDLSVYWYQQSLDQGLQFLIQYYNGEERAKGNILERFSAQQFPDLHSELNLSSLELGDSALYFCASSSPGAGELFFGEGSRLTVL.